This T cell receptor (beta chain) is from a study of T cells in Graves' hyperthyroidism and ophthalmopathy. For the study at large: Blood from the periphery was taken at initial diagnosis, before any treatment.

This CDR3 has 14 residues. J was trimmed by 4 bases and V by 0 bases; bases with no gene match: 5. Germline V gene sequence: CDR1 GTSNPN, CDR2 SVGIG (reference sequence). This clonotype was detected many times. Its antigen is still unknown. Study-level results: Among thyroid clonotypes expanded above 0.001, most also appeared in blood.

Researchers amplified the TCR beta CDR3 regions from RNA transcripts. RT-PCR in the first round (using the HTBI primer set) targeted the TCR CDR3. TCRdb reanalysed the multiplex PCR reads using MiXCR and keeps one entry per CDR3 protein. The table has more than 500,000 distinct CDR3 sequences, 13% to 15% seen once. The clonotype originates from a woman aged 40 to 50 with Graves' hyperthyroidism. J is TRBJ2-7 and V is TRBV30, with 8 nucleotides matching TRBD1. Sequencing was carried out using blood. CDR3 amino acids: CAWSVSQGGYEQYF. The CDR3 DNA reads TGTGCCTGGAGTGTATCACAGGGGGGATACGAGCAGTACTTC.